One and the same sample provided the 26 T cell receptor beta chains below, sequenced in a study of prognosis after radiotherapy for stage I lung cancer. Using two-round multiplex PCR, the authors amplified TCR beta CDR3 from genomic DNA. Every TRBV and TRBJ gene had its own specific primer in first-round PCR. In TCRdb, the multiplex PCR reads were re-called with MiXCR into one record per CDR3 protein. Here the sample spans 13,000 or so distinct CDR3 sequences, roughly 50% being singletons. The material was PBMCs, obtained before or after stereotactic body radiation therapy (not recorded which). The source of these receptors is a donor of 50 years or more with non-small cell lung cancer.

This clonotype was seen many times. This may stem from a read error, because a much larger clone lies one nucleotide away. This rearrangement joins TRBV2 to TRBJ2-1, with D possibly TRBD1 on 6 matching bases. Germline CDR1 is SNHLY and CDR2 is FYNNEI. V lost 7 bases to trimming and J lost 7 bases, with 11 bases between them. The CDR3 has 12 residues. The CDR3 protein is CASIAGQNEQFF. CDR3 coding DNA: TGTGCCAGCATAGCCGGACAGAATGAGCAGTTCTTC.

V gene TRBV7-2 combines with J gene TRBJ2-7; 8 bases map to TRBD2. CDR3 length equals 15 residues. The germline CDR1 and CDR2 sequences are SGHTA and FQGNSA. Trimming at V came to 4 bases and at J to 3 bases, leaving 8 bases not matched to a gene. The CDR3 region is CASSWSTSGHYEQYF. The CDR3 nucleotides read TGTGCCAGCAGCTGGTCAACTAGCGGACACTACGAGCAGTACTTC. Full variable domain (remainder filled in from reference TRBV7-2 and TRBJ2-7): GAGVSQSPSNKVTEKGKDVELRCDPISGHTALYWYRQSLGQGLEFLIYFQGNSAPDKSGLPSDRFSAERTGGSVSTLTIQRTQQEDSAVYLCASSWSTSGHYEQYFGPGTRLTVT.

This chain joins TRBV7-2 and TRBJ2-3; 9 bases are shared with TRBD2. Germline CDR1 SGHTA, CDR2 FQGNSA. The CDR3 runs 15 residues. V lost 5 bases, J lost 3 bases, and 6 bases stayed unmatched. CDR3 in DNA: TGTGCCAGCAGCCCCGGGACTAGCCGGACAGATACGCAGTATTTT. Translated, it gives CASSPGTSRTDTQYF.

By share, this clonotype ranks as medium-sized. This chain connects TRBV28 to TRBJ2-2; TRBD1 or TRBD2 may be the D gene (6 bases each). In germline, CDR1 is MDHEN, CDR2 SYDVKM. There are 17 residues in the CDR3. Trimming cost V 3 bases and J 6 bases, with 20 bases left between them. Here the CDR3 reads CASSLGGIGGISGELFF. In DNA, the CDR3 is TGTGCCAGCAGTTTGGGGGGCATTGGCGGGATCTCCGGGGAGCTGTTTTTT.

This clonotype was counted many times. The gene calls are TRBV5-5 and TRBJ2-7, with D perhaps given as TRBD1 or TRBD2 (5 bases each). This CDR3 has 15 amino acids. Germline V gene lookup returns CDR1 SGHKS and CDR2 YYEKEE (reference sequence). V was trimmed by 4 bases and J by 1 base, leaving 15 bases between them. CDR3 in amino acids: CASSPQPGPSYEQYF. Written as DNA, the CDR3 is TGTGCCAGCAGCCCTCAACCGGGACCGTCCTACGAGCAGTACTTC.

The rearrangement uses TRBV6-2 or TRBV6-3 and TRBJ2-3; 7 bases map to TRBD2. This CDR3 has 14 residues. Per the germline V gene, CDR1 is MNHEY and CDR2 is SVGEGT. V trimming: 10 bases; J trimming: 3 bases; junction bases outside the gene matches: 10. The CDR3 spells CATSVGGGTDTQYF. CDR3 nucleotides: TGTGCCACTAGCGTCGGCGGGGGAACAGATACGCAGTATTTT.

Notes on this clonotype: An end of the junction does not agree with germline; a read error may underlie this. The chain carries TRBV19 and TRBJ2-7; 10 bases are shared with TRBD2. In germline, CDR1 is LNHDA, CDR2 SQIVND (reference sequence). This CDR3 region has 16 residues. CDR3 coding DNA: TGTGTCAGTAGTATGGGGACTAGCGTGTCTTCCTACGAGCAGTACTTC. The encoded protein is CVSSMGTSVSSYEQYF.

This clonotype came up many times. The CDR3 DNA sequence: TGTGCCAGCAGCCCGCAACCAGGACAGGGGATCAACGAGCAGTACTTC. Translating gives CASSPQPGQGINEQYF. The chain uses TRBV5-4 and TRBJ2-7; 9 bases match TRBD1. The CDR3 is made up of 16 amino acids. CDR1 SGHNT and CDR2 YYREEE come from the germline V gene (reference sequence). J lost 5 bases, V lost 4 bases, and 13 bases had no gene match.

The chain is built from TRBV20-1 and TRBJ1-5, with 8 bases that match TRBD1. CDR3 length equals 14 residues. The J segment lost 5 bases and the V segment lost 6 bases, leaving 9 bases of the junction unmatched. The germline V gene encodes CDR1 DFQATT and CDR2 SNEGSKA (reference sequence). CDR3 DNA: TGCAGTGCACACAAGGGACAGGTGGATCAGCCCCAGCATTTT. It codes for CSAHKGQVDQPQHF.

By sample share, this clonotype is medium-sized. The chain has TRBV11-3 and TRBJ2-2; D unclear. The CDR3 totals 11 residues. Looked up from germline, CDR1 is SGHNT and CDR2 is YENEEA. V was shortened by 0 bases and J by 7 bases, with 0 bases between the two germline ends. This chain's CDR3 is CASSLDGELFF. CDR3 in DNA: TGTGCCAGCAGCTTAGACGGGGAGCTGTTTTTT.

The V gene is TRBV3-1, the J gene TRBJ2-7, with TRBD1 matching 8 bases. From germline, CDR1 is LGHDT and CDR2 YNNKEL (reference sequence). J gave up 0 bases and V 6 bases, and 7 bases lay outside the gene matches. The CDR3 runs 15 residues. Written as DNA, the CDR3 is TGTGCCAGCAGTGAAAGGACAGGGAGCTCCTACGAGCAGTACTTC. The encoded protein is CASSERTGSSYEQYF.

About this clonotype: This likely comes from a read error, as the CDR3 has no conserved phenylalanine or tryptophan at its end. The V gene is TRBV2, the J gene TRBJ1-2; D call uncertain. Germline V gene lookup returns CDR1 SNHLY and CDR2 FYNNEI. CDR3 size: 12 residues. Trimming removed 6 bases at V and 5 bases at J, with 10 bases between. CDR3 sequence reads: CASRSVTYGYTS. CDR3 DNA sequence: TGTGCCAGCAGAAGTGTAACATATGGCTACACCTCC.

By sample fraction, this clonotype is medium-sized (0.01 to 0.1%). The genes are TRBV7-8 and TRBJ2-1; unclear D gene. Trimming took off 2 bases at V and 0 bases at J, with 8 bases between the two ends. CDR1 and CDR2 from the germline V gene are SGHVS and FQNEAQ. The CDR3 is 15 residues long. The CDR3 DNA reads as TGTGCCAGCAGCTTAACCCGGCGCTCCTACAATGAGCAGTTCTTC. This codes for CASSLTRRSYNEQFF. Supplemented by reference TRBV7-8 and TRBJ2-1, the full variable domain reads GAGVSQSPRYKVAKRGQDVALRCDPISGHVSLFWYQQALGQGPEFLTYFQNEAQLDKSGLPSDRFFAERPEGSVSTLKIQRTQQEDSAVYLCASSLTRRSYNEQFFGPGTRLTVL.

By share, this clonotype ranks as medium-sized (0.01 to 0.1%). This sequence joins TRBV25-1 and TRBJ2-1; possible D gene TRBD2, 7 bases. V was cut by 5 bases and J by 4 bases, with 9 bases left in between. There are 13 residues in the CDR3. Germline lookup yields CDR1 MGHDK and CDR2 SYGVNS. The chain's CDR3 is CASSRGGYNEQFF. DNA for the CDR3: TGTGCCAGCAGTAGGGGGGGTTACAATGAGCAGTTCTTC.

This clonotype was seen at least ten times. Possible read error: a much larger clone is one base away. The chain employs TRBV12-3 or TRBV12-4 and TRBJ2-3, with 11 bases matching TRBD2. Losses at the gene ends were 8 bases for V and 7 bases for J; bases not matched to a gene: 11. This CDR3 contains 15 residues. This CDR3 reads CASLPLTSGSYTQYF. DNA of the CDR3: TGTGCCAGCCTCCCTCTTACTAGCGGGAGTTATACGCAGTATTTT.

In this sample, this clonotype turned up a few times. The junction shows a germline mismatch at one end, possibly a read error. The CDR3 loop reads CAGSRSGRSNEQFF. CDR3 DNA: TGTGCCGGCAGCCGTAGCGGGAGGTCCAATGAGCAGTTCTTC. This chain uses TRBV12-3 or TRBV12-4 with TRBJ2-1; TRBD2 matches 10 bases. The CDR3 length is 14 residues.

The sample holds many counts of this clonotype. The chain carries TRBV29-1 and TRBJ1-4, with D hard to call. Deletions cut 7 bases from V and 8 bases from J, with 11 bases between. The CDR3 loop spans 11 amino acids. Germline V gene sequence: CDR1 SQVTM, CDR2 ANQGSEA. In DNA form, the CDR3 reads TGCAGCGGCGGGGATTTGGAAAAACTGTTTTTT. This gives the protein CSGGDLEKLFF.

This chain uses TRBV11-1 with TRBJ2-3; D not certain. The V gene lost 5 bases and the J gene lost 6 bases, with 15 bases spanning the gap. Germline CDR1 reads SGHAT; CDR2 reads FQDESV (reference sequence). The CDR3 length is 14 residues. CDR3 sequence (DNA): TGTGCCAGCAGCAACCGGGCCATGGGGGATACGCAGTATTTT. Its translation is CASSNRAMGDTQYF.

The CDR3 reads CASSLTFTSGSQFF. As DNA, the CDR3 is TGTGCCAGCAGCTTAACGTTTACTAGCGGGTCGCAGTTCTTC. V is TRBV7-3 and J is TRBJ2-1; 9 nucleotides match TRBD2. Germline CDR1 SGHTA, CDR2 FQGTGA. This CDR3 comprises 14 residues. V lost 0 bases and J lost 12; bases outside the gene matches: 6. The entire variable domain, with the rest obtained from reference TRBV7-3 and TRBJ2-1, is as follows: GAGVSQTPSNKVTEKGKYVELRCDPISGHTALYWYRQSLGQGPEFLIYFQGTGAADDSGLPNDRFFAVRPEGSVSTLKIQRTERGDSAVYLCASSLTFTSGSQFFGPGTRLTVL.

The CDR3 coding sequence is TGTGCCAGCATTGAGGCGGCGGACACCATATATTTT. Protein sequence: CASIEAADTIYF. The chain has TRBV6-2 or TRBV6-3 and TRBJ1-3; D call uncertain. This CDR3 has 12 residues. Germline values: CDR1 MNHEY, CDR2 SVGEGT. Trimming shortened V by 7 bases and J by 8 bases, and 12 bases separated the two germline ends.

The rearrangement links TRBV24-1 to TRBJ1-2; D ambiguous. CDR3 length equals 13 residues. Germline V gene sequence: CDR1 KGHDR, CDR2 SFDVKD. With 3 bases removed from V and 6 bases from J, the gap between germline ends came to 10 bases. CDR3 coding DNA: TGTGCCACCAGTGATCCCACGGGGAATGGCTACACCTTC. Protein sequence: CATSDPTGNGYTF.

The chain couples TRBV6-8 to TRBJ1-2, with D possibly being TRBD1 (5 bases). This CDR3 contains 12 residues. Germline CDR1 MNHGY, CDR2 SAAAGT. The V end lost 6 bases, the J end lost 8 bases, and 13 bases lay between the germline ends. CDR3: CASSRGGDGYTF. For the CDR3, the DNA is TGTGCCAGCAGCCGCGGGGGGGACGGCTACACCTTC.

Remarks on this clonotype: Just one base apart from a much larger clone, this may be a read error. The CDR3 does not end in the conserved phenylalanine or tryptophan, so this is likely a read error. CDR3: CASSLNGRGGDEQFS. CDR3 sequence (DNA): TGTGCCAGCAGCTTGAACGGCAGGGGAGGGGATGAGCAGTTCTCC. V gene TRBV5-4 combines with J gene TRBJ2-1; D is possibly TRBD2 (7 bases). The CDR3 has 15 amino acids. Trimming took 1 base from V and 8 from J, leaving 16 bases between them. CDR1 is SGHNT and CDR2 is YYREEE in the germline V gene (reference sequence).

J is TRBJ1-5 and V is TRBV4-2; 7 bases fit TRBD1. V was clipped by 9 bases and J by 3 bases; unmatched bases: 11. Germline V gene lookup returns CDR1 LGHNA and CDR2 YNFKEQ. The CDR3 length is 15 residues. The CDR3 nucleotides read TGTGCCAGTAAGAACGAAGGGGGCCCCAATCAGCCCCAGCATTTT. This sequence encodes CASKNEGGPNQPQHF.

V usage is TRBV6-1 and J usage is TRBJ1-2; no firm D call. V lost 5 bases to trimming and J lost 3 bases, with 4 bases between them. Per the germline V gene, CDR1 is MNHNS and CDR2 is SASEGT. CDR3 length: 11 amino acids. CDR3 in DNA: TGTGCCAGCAGTCTACACTATGGCTACACCTTC. This gives the protein CASSLHYGYTF.

Turning to this clonotype: An end of the junction differs from the germline gene, which may be a read error. The chain links TRBV3-1 to TRBJ2-7; D call uncertain. Looked up from germline, CDR1 is LGHDT and CDR2 is YNNKEL (reference sequence). The CDR3 totals 15 residues. The CDR3 protein is CAISPAGGSRDEQYF. DNA of the CDR3: TGTGCCATCAGCCCCGCTGGCGGATCCCGGGACGAGCAGTACTTC.